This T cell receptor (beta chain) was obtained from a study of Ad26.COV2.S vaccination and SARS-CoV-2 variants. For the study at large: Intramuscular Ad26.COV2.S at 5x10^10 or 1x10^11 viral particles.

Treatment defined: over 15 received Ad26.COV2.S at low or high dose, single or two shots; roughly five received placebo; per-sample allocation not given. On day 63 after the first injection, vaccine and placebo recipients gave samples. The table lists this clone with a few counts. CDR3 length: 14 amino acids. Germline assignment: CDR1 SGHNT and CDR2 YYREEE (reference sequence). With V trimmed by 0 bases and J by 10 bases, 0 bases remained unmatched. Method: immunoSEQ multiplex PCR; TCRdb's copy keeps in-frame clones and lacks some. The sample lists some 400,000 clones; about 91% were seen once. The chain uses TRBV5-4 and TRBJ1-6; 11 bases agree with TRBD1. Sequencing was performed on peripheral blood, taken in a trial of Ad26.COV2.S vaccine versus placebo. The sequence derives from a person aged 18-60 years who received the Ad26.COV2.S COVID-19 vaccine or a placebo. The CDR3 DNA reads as TGTGCCAGCAGCTTGGGGACAGGGGGCTCACCCCTCCACTTT. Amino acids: CASSLGTGGSPLHF.